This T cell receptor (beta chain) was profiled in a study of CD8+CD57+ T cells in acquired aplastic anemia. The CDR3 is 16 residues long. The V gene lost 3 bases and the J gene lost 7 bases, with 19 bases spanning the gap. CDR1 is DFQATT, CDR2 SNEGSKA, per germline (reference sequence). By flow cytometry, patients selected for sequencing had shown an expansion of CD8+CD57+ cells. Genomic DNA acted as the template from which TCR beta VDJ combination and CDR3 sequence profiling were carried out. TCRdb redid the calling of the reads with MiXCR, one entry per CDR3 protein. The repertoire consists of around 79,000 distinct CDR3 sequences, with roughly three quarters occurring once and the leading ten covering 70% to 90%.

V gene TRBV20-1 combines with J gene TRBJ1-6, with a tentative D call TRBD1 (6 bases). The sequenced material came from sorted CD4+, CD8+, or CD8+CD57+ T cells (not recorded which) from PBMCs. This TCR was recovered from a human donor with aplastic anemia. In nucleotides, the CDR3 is TGCAGTGCTAGGCTGTACAGGGACGGTATCAATTCACCCCTCCACTTT. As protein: CSARLYRDGINSPLHF.